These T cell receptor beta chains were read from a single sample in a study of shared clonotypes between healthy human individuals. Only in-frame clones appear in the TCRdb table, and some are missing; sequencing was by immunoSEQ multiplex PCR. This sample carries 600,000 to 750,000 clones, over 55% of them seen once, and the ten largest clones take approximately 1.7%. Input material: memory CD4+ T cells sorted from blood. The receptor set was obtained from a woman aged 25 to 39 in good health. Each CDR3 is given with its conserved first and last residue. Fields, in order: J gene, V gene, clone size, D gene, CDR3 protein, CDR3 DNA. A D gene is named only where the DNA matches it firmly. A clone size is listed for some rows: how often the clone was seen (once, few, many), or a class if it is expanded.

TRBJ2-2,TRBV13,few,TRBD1,CASSLGQGPGELFF,TGTGCCAGCAGCCTAGGACAGGGGCCCGGGGAGCTGTTTTTT
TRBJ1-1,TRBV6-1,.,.,CASSEWPDQNTEAFF,TGTGCCAGCAGTGAATGGCCCGACCAGAACACTGAAGCTTTCTTT
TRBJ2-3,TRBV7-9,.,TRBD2,CASSLPLSGRASTYTQYF,TGTGCCAGCAGCTTACCCCTTAGCGGGAGGGCCTCCACATATACGCAGTATTTT
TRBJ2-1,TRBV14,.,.,CASSRKNSWERHYEQFF,TGTGCCAGCAGCCGCAAAAACTCGTGGGAGAGGCATTATGAGCAGTTCTTC
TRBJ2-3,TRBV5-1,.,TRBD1,CASSPRTGSTDTQYF,TGCGCCAGCAGCCCCAGGACAGGAAGCACAGATACGCAGTATTTT
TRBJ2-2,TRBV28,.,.,CASSWGPANTGELFF,TGTGCCAGCAGTTGGGGGCCCGCGAACACCGGGGAGCTGTTTTTT
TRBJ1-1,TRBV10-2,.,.,CASSESLGNTEAFF,TGCGCCAGCAGTGAGAGTCTTGGGAACACTGAAGCTTTCTTT
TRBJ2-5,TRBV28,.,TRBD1,CASSLFSVTGGRETQYF,TGTGCCAGCAGTTTATTCTCTGTGACAGGGGGTCGAGAGACCCAGTACTTC
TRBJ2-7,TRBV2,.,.,CASSGGRGYEQYF,TGTGCCAGCAGTGGGGGGCGGGGCTACGAGCAGTACTTC
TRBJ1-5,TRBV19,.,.,CASSLDRSLGSNQPQHF,TGTGCCAGTAGTCTAGACAGGAGCCTTGGGAGCAATCAGCCCCAGCATTTT
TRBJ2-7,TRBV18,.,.,CASSPGFGREGDEQYF,TGTGCCAGCTCACCAGGCTTTGGAAGGGAGGGGGACGAGCAGTACTTC
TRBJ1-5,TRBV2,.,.,CASARRGGDGQPQHF,TGTGCCAGCGCCCGGCGGGGGGGGGACGGTCAGCCCCAGCATTTT
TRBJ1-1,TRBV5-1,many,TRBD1,CASSSGTGFNTEAFF,TGCGCCAGCAGCTCTGGGACAGGGTTCAACACTGAAGCTTTCTTT
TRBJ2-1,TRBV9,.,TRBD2,CASSVLADSYNEQFF,TGTGCCAGCAGCGTTCTAGCGGACTCCTACAATGAGCAGTTCTTC
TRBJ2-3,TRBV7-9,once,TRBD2,CASSSETQGLGTQYF,TGTGCCAGCAGCTCCGAGACGCAGGGACTAGGTACGCAGTATTTT
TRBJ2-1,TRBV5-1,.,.,CASSLDVRINEQFF,TGCGCCAGCAGCTTGGATGTGCGGATCAATGAGCAGTTCTTC
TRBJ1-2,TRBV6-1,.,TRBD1,CASKTGGYYGYTF,TGTGCCAGCAAGACAGGGGGCTACTATGGCTACACCTTC
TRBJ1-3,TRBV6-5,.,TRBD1,CASSTGGSGNTIYF,TGTGCCAGTTCCACAGGGGGCTCTGGAAACACCATATATTTT
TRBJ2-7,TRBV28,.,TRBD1,CASSRYRLPPGQGISYEQYF,TGTGCCAGCTCCCGTTACCGACTCCCTCCGGGACAGGGGATTTCCTACGAGCAGTACTTC
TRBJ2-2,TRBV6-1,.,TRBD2,CASTGGRRTGELFF,TGTGCCAGCACGGGGGGACGTCGCACCGGGGAGCTGTTTTTT
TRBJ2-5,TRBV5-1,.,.,CASSLASGIQETQYF,TGCGCCAGCAGCTTGGCCTCTGGGATCCAAGAGACCCAGTACTTC
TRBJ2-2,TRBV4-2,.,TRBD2,CASSPGTSANTGELFF,TGTGCCAGCAGCCCCGGGACTAGCGCGAACACCGGGGAGCTGTTTTTT
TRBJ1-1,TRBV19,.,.,CASSIVGELEAFF,TGTGCCAGTAGTATAGTGGGGGAACTTGAAGCTTTCTTT
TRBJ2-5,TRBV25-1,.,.,CASSGLRELGETQYF,TGTGCCAGCAGTGGGCTTAGAGAATTAGGAGAGACCCAGTACTTC